Sequencing of this T cell receptor (beta chain) was carried out in a study of CD8+ T cells in alopecia areata. General observations from the study: Persistence during tofacitinib was seen for many expanded lesional clones in scalp and blood.

Once RNA had been extracted, it was reverse transcribed into cDNA to act as the sequencing template. This table comes from immunoSEQ multiplex PCR, and its TCRdb copy is limited to in-frame clones, with some not included. The profile shows fewer than 250,000 clones, 30% to 40% of them singletons. V lost 5 bases, J lost 8 bases, and 8 bases stayed unmatched. The CDR3 consists of 14 residues. Germline V lookup: CDR1 SGHDT, CDR2 YYEEEE. Comment on this clone: Its antigen is undetermined.

The treatment was: oral pan-JAK inhibitor, 5-10 mg twice daily. This specimen consisted of CD4+ T cells sorted from blood, obtained at week 34, from a patient treated with tofacitinib. This clonotype originated in a human donor with alopecia areata. The chain joins TRBV5-6 to TRBJ2-1, with TRBD2 matching over 9 bases. CDR3 protein: CASRRREGLHEQFF. CDR3 nucleotides: TGTGCCAGCAGACGGCGGGAGGGCCTTCATGAGCAGTTCTTC.